Below, one T cell receptor (beta chain) is given with its context. Some clones are missing from TCRdb's copy, which holds only in-frame ones; the method was immunoSEQ multiplex PCR. Here the sample spans 95,000 to 120,000 clones, around nine tenths being singletons. This CDR3 has 16 residues. From germline, CDR1 is SGDLS and CDR2 YYNGEE. Trimming took 4 bases from V and 3 from J; bases not matched to a gene: 10. The sample originates from a study of T cells after somatic rescue of genetic block. Material: peripheral blood mononuclear cells (PBMCs). The rearrangement joins TRBV9 to TRBJ1-1; 9 nucleotides match TRBD1. The source of this sequence is a young woman. CDR3 residues: CASSPGIQGADTEAFF. DNA of the CDR3: TGTGCCAGCAGCCCGGGAATACAGGGGGCGGACACTGAAGCTTTCTTT.